Sequencing of this TCR beta chain was carried out in a study of read filtering for tumor transcriptome and immune sequencing (dated by TCRdb to 2019 to 2021). General notes on the study: Of the patients in the cohort, more than 16 were male and around 15 were female, and their mean age was 65.9 years, with a range of about 47 to 85. By revised international staging, fewer than ten patients were R-ISS I, 16 were R-ISS II and more than five were R-ISS III. Whole-transcriptome libraries were prepared with the TruSeq RNA Access Library Prep Kit after DNase treatment. TCR-region mapped reads per sample ranged from about 3.5 to 10.27 million with IR-seq versus only about 85 to 1,300 with RNA-seq. The study compared TCR repertoires from targeted immune repertoire sequencing and bulk whole-transcriptome sequencing run on the same bone marrow samples. A main aim was a read-filtering strategy for immune repertoire data, specifically whether clonotypes supported by a single read should be removed.

The Immunoverse kit was used to build TCR libraries from 400 ng RNA, with molecular barcoded adaptors covering alpha/delta and beta/gamma chains. TCR library preparation used the same RNA that was used for transcriptome sequencing. Sequencing of TCR libraries was carried out on an Illumina HiSeq 4000 with 2 x 150 cycles. Under the source paper's analysis protocol: Using MiXCR, which included quality filtering and error correction, TCR reads were aligned to human V, D, J and C references and then assembled into CDR3 clonotypes. The tcR package in R was used to analyze clonotype counts and gene usage diversity. For inspection of raw mapping reads, RNA-seq reads were mapped by STAR aligner version 2.5.3a onto GRCh37 of the human genome. To test how sequencing depth affects detected clonotypes, IR-seq fastq files were randomly downsampled with Seqtk 1.3. In TCRdb, the public reads were trimmed at Q25 with fastp and aligned with MiXCR, with productive beta chains retained. Each entry is one CDR3 protein sequence, shown with its most common DNA and genes. TCRdb, not the authors, supplied the V and J calls. The sample contains around 38,000 distinct CDR3 sequences, around 15% of them found a single time. Of the sample, 27% is held by the ten largest clones.

Each patient had bone marrow sampled at the time of active disease. Ficoll-Hypaque density gradient centrifugation was used to isolate the bone marrow mononuclear cells. CD138-negative cells were obtained by negative selection after labeling with CD138 magnetic microbeads on a MACS separator, removing myeloma plasma cells. Flow cytometry with CD138 antibodies on an Attune NxT was used to check how pure the isolated cells were. Total RNA was extracted with TRIzol reagent and quantified with a NanoDrop spectrophotometer. For each patient, the CD138-negative bone marrow sample underwent paired RNA-seq and IR-seq. The CDR3 has 14 amino acids, counting the end cysteine and phenylalanine. The CDR3 DNA has 42 bases and is translated from base 1. V trim: 4 bases; J trim: 7 bases; unmatched bases: 6. From a lookup of the germline V gene, CDR1 and CDR2 are MDHEN and SYDVKM. The study at large found these results: The sorted CD138-negative fraction was composed of a mixed bone marrow immune population rather than of purified T cells. In IR-seq, 80% to 85% of clonotypes but about 4% of total reads were represented by single-read clonotypes, whereas in RNA-seq, around 75% of clonotypes and roughly 44% of reads were represented by single-read clonotypes. Compared with RNA-seq, IR-seq captured clonotypes at much higher depth and more reliably, and a smaller IR-seq throughput was enough to identify most shared clonotypes. The correlation between IR-seq and RNA-seq shared clonotype proportions rose when single-read clonotypes were removed.

This clonotype occurred many times. Its antigen has not been determined. Nothing much larger sits one base from this clone, and base qualities are not available. The sequencing sample was made of a population of CD138-negative cells sorted from bone marrow. The sample's cell subset or site label is to be understood as: bone marrow mononuclear cells depleted of CD138+ plasma/myeloma cells by negative magnetic selection. The rearranged segments are TRBV28 and TRBJ1-5, and 8 junction bases match TRBD1. This receptor was taken from a donor at least 40 years old with multiple myeloma. CDR3 loop: CASSSYRGAQPQHF. The sequenced DNA is TGTGCCAGCAGTTCATACAGGGGGGCACAGCCCCAGCATTTT.